This T cell receptor (beta chain) was documented in a study of TIL therapy for anti-PD-1-resistant metastatic lung cancer. Note on this clone: Its specificity is not known.

Time point meaning: pre-treatment sample, taken before nivolumab and TIL therapy. Most excised metastases sampled were pleural nodules or supraclavicular lymph nodes. Progressing patients received lymphodepletion, expanded TIL infusion and IL-2. The CDR3 is 11 residues long. V trimming: 6 bases; J trimming: 14 bases; junction bases outside the gene matches: 5. The immunoSEQ assay was v3. Sequenced by immunoSEQ multiplex PCR; TCRdb stores in-frame clones only, minus some. This sample has about 95,000 clones; roughly two thirds occur once, and the top ten carry approximately 11%. General study results and limits: Many TIL product clones were absent from baseline tumor, suggesting clonal contraction. Compared with baseline intratumoral T cells, expanded TIL cultures were more clonal and less diverse (around 5.9% vs 31%).

This rearrangement joins TRBV12-3 or TRBV12-4 to TRBJ2-3; 10 bases are shared with TRBD1. The source is a person between 30 and 79 years old with non-small cell lung cancer. The sample consisted of tumor tissue, taken at baseline. The CDR3 reads CASSRGQGWYF. Here the CDR3 DNA reads TGTGCCAGCAGCCGGGGACAGGGGTGGTATTTT.